This TCR beta chain derives from a study of response to subunit inactivated influenza vaccine. V lost 10 bases, J lost 4 bases, and 5 bases stayed unmatched. This CDR3 has 12 amino acids. Germline CDR1 MGHRA, CDR2 YSYEKL. Study results and limitations: Authors suggested that a seasonal influenza vaccination recruits few new T cells each time.

With respect to this clonotype: The antigen remains unidentified.

TCRdb re-called the RT-PCR reads with MiXCR, one entry per CDR3 protein. The sample holds under 850,000 distinct CDR3 sequences; around 18% are singletons and the top ten take roughly a tenth. This rearrangement joins TRBV4-1 to TRBJ2-3; 7 bases fit TRBD1. The TCR comes from a middle-aged man who received an inactivated influenza vaccine. The material was PBMCs from blood, obtained less than 6 days after vaccination. CDR3: CATRGSSDTQYF. DNA for the CDR3: TGCGCCACCAGGGGGAGTTCAGATACGCAGTATTTT.